The 24 T cell receptor beta chains below all came from one sample that was sequenced in a study of blood T cell repertoires in COVID-19 (dated by TCRdb to 2018 to 2021). Receptor libraries were prepared by the immunoSEQ multiplex PCR assay. TCRdb retrieved this table from immuneACCESS and kept in-frame rearrangements only. Not all clones are present; in checked studies, unresolved V genes account for under half, and no reason is known for the remainder. The sample records approximately 97,000 clones, 70% to 90% of which are singletons. The top ten clonotypes cover under 3% of the sample. The sample consisted of peripheral blood. The receptors derive from a man aged 50 or older with active or convalescent COVID-19.

This chain links TRBV18 with TRBJ2-2, with D maybe TRBD2 (5 bases). The CDR3 has 17 residues. Germline lookup yields CDR1 KGHSH and CDR2 LQKENI. V was pared by 3 bases and J by 3 bases, with 17 bases between. The CDR3 nucleotides are TGTGCCAGCTCACCCTCCCCCGAGGGTTCGGACACCGGGGAGCTGTTTTTT. This translates into CASSPSPEGSDTGELFF.

V is TRBV7-6 and J is TRBJ1-1; 11 positions match TRBD1. Germline-derived CDR1 and CDR2 are SGHVS and FNYEAQ. This CDR3 is built from 16 residues. Losses at the gene ends were 5 bases for V and 3 bases for J; bases not matched to a gene: 8. The CDR3: CASSPSVGQGDTEAFF. CDR3 DNA sequence: TGTGCCAGCAGCCCTAGTGTGGGACAGGGGGACACTGAAGCTTTCTTT.

In its sample, this clone was seen a few times. The V gene is TRBV21-1, the J gene TRBJ1-5. TRBV21-1 is a pseudogene. This CDR3 comprises 15 residues. The DNA of the CDR3 is TGTGCCAGCAGCAAAAAGTCCGGTCTCAATCAGCCCCAGCATTTT. Amino acids: CASSKKSGLNQPQHF.

The chain employs TRBV27 and TRBJ1-1; TRBD1 matches at 12 bases. The J segment lost 6 bases and the V segment lost 8 bases, leaving 7 bases of the junction unmatched. Looked up from germline, CDR1 is MNHEY and CDR2 is SMNVEV (reference sequence). There are 14 residues in the CDR3. The CDR3 protein is CASGLGQGAPEAFF. The CDR3 bases are TGTGCCAGCGGGCTGGGACAGGGGGCCCCTGAAGCTTTCTTT.

The count of this clone is one. The V call is TRBV5-1, the J call TRBJ2-7; TRBD1 matches at 7 bases. CDR3 length: 14 amino acids. V shed 5 bases and J 3 bases; nucleotides not matched to a gene: 8. The germline gives CDR1 SGHRS, CDR2 YFSETQ. The CDR3 loop reads CASRMPGQNYEQYF. The CDR3 nucleotides read TGCGCCAGCAGAATGCCGGGACAGAACTACGAGCAGTACTTC.

The rearrangement uses TRBV9 and TRBJ1-5; 9 bases agree with TRBD1. The junction had 0 bases not matched to a gene; V was cut back by 0 bases and J by 5 bases. Germline lookup yields CDR1 SGDLS and CDR2 YYNGEE. The CDR3 is 14 residues long. The CDR3 loop reads CASSVGQGDQPQHF. DNA of the CDR3: TGTGCCAGCAGCGTAGGACAGGGGGATCAGCCCCAGCATTTT.

The rearrangement uses TRBV19 and TRBJ2-5; D possibly corresponds to TRBD1 (5 bases). Between the trimmed V and J ends, which lost 5 bases and 5 bases, there was a span of 18 bases. Germline lookup yields CDR1 LNHDA and CDR2 SQIVND (reference sequence). The CDR3 totals 15 residues. The CDR3 coding sequence is TGTGCCAGTAGTCCAATGGGGCCCCAAAGGGAGACCCAGTACTTC. This sequence encodes CASSPMGPQRETQYF.

This chain links TRBV10-3 with TRBJ1-6, with TRBD1 identical over 10 bases. The CDR3 has 13 amino acids. Unmatched junction bases numbered 3, after V lost 7 bases and J lost 9 bases. CDR1 and CDR2 from the germline V gene are ENHRY and SYGVKD. In nucleotides, the CDR3 is TGTGCCATCACAAGGGACAGGGGTTCACCCCTCCACTTT. As protein: CAITRDRGSPLHF.

This sequence joins TRBV2 and TRBJ1-5; weak D call: TRBD1 (6 bases). Germline loops: CDR1 SNHLY, CDR2 FYNNEI. V gave up 5 bases and J gave up 3 bases, with 20 bases separating them. CDR3 length equals 17 residues. CDR3 nucleotide sequence: TGTGCCAGCAGTCAAACACAGGGTCGAAATATCAATCAGCCCCAGCATTTT. Its protein product is CASSQTQGRNINQPQHF. Full variable domain (missing parts from reference TRBV2 and TRBJ1-5): EPEVTQTPSHQVTQMGQEVILRCVPISNHLYFYWYRQILGQKVEFLVSFYNNEISEKSEIFDDQFSVERPDGSNFTLKIRSTKLEDSAMYFCASSQTQGRNINQPQHFGDGTRLSIL.

This clone was seen once. This chain uses TRBV30 with TRBJ1-6; perhaps TRBD1 as D (6 bases). The V gene lost 5 bases and the J gene lost 7 bases, with 12 bases spanning the gap. From germline, CDR1 is GTSNPN and CDR2 SVGIG (reference sequence). CDR3 length: 13 amino acids. The CDR3 nucleotides read TGTGCCTGGGGGAGCCAGGGGAATTCACCCCTCCACTTT. This gives the protein CAWGSQGNSPLHF. Filled out from reference TRBV30 and TRBJ1-6, the complete variable domain reads SQTIHQWPATLVQPVGSPLSLECTVEGTSNPNLYWYRQAAGRGLQLLFYSVGIGQISSEVPQNLSASRPQDRQFILSSKKLLLSDSGFYLCAWGSQGNSPLHFGNGTRLTVT.

The rearrangement links TRBV19 to TRBJ1-1; maybe TRBD1 (6 bases). Germline V lookup: CDR1 LNHDA, CDR2 SQIVND (reference sequence). V was pared by 8 bases and J by 2 bases, with 15 bases between. This CDR3 comprises 14 residues. CDR3 nucleotides: TGTGCCAGTTCCACAGGACAGCTTAACACTGAAGCTTTCTTT. Translating gives CASSTGQLNTEAFF.

The genes are TRBV19 and TRBJ1-2; 7 bases match TRBD1. This CDR3 has 14 residues. With V trimmed by 8 bases and J by 2 bases, 8 bases remained unmatched. The germline gives CDR1 LNHDA, CDR2 SQIVND (reference sequence). In DNA form, the CDR3 reads TGTGCCAGTGGATCGCAGGGACAGAACTATGGCTACACCTTC. Translated: CASGSQGQNYGYTF.

V is TRBV10-3 and J is TRBJ1-4; D gene uncertain. The germline V and J ends were trimmed by 0 bases and 0 bases, with 5 bases remaining between them. Germline CDR1 and CDR2: ENHRY and SYGVKD. The CDR3 length is 15 residues. CDR3 loop: CAISESEATNEKLFF. CDR3 nucleotide sequence: TGTGCCATCAGTGAGTCGGAGGCAACTAATGAAAAACTGTTTTTT.

The V and J genes are TRBV19 and TRBJ1-2; no clear D gene. This CDR3 spans 12 amino acids. CDR1 and CDR2 from the germline V gene are LNHDA and SQIVND (reference sequence). V shed 3 bases and J shed 7 bases, with 9 bases lying between them. CDR3 amino acids: CASSISTGGYTF. The CDR3 region has the DNA TGTGCCAGTAGTATCTCTACGGGTGGCTACACCTTC.

V gene TRBV4-1 combines with J gene TRBJ1-6; no clear D. Germline assignment: CDR1 MGHRA and CDR2 YSYEKL. V lost 0 bases, J lost 11 bases, and 8 bases lay in between. This CDR3 is built from 13 residues. The CDR3 DNA sequence: TGCGCCAGCAGCCAAGATCTGTCTCCACCCCTCCACTTT. Amino acid sequence: CASSQDLSPPLHF.

The chain is built from TRBV28 and TRBJ2-7, with 7 positions matching TRBD1. With 7 bases clipped from V and 2 bases from J, the junction kept 8 bases outside the gene matches. This CDR3 has 14 amino acids. Germline V gene data show CDR1 as MDHEN and CDR2 as SYDVKM. The CDR3: CASKSGTAPYEQYF. The CDR3 bases are TGTGCCAGCAAATCCGGGACAGCCCCCTACGAGCAGTACTTC.

The chain combines TRBV19 with TRBJ1-4, with no clear D. CDR3 size: 15 residues. Trimming removed 3 bases from V and 3 bases from J, with 11 bases in between. Germline CDR1 is LNHDA and CDR2 is SQIVND (reference sequence). The CDR3 spells CASSMVQSSNEKLFF. CDR3 in DNA: TGTGCCAGTAGTATGGTACAGTCTTCTAATGAAAAACTGTTTTTT.

In its sample, this clone was seen once. The chain uses TRBV18 and TRBJ1-5, with a possible D match to TRBD1 (5 bases). The V and J ends lost 4 bases and 5 bases respectively, with 6 bases between them. The CDR3 runs 12 residues. Germline CDR1 KGHSH, CDR2 LQKENI. The CDR3, as DNA: TGTGCCAGCTCACAACAGGATCAGCCCCAGCATTTT. Translation: CASSQQDQPQHF.

This clone was seen a handful of times. The chain uses TRBV27 and TRBJ1-6, with 8 bases identical to TRBD1. From germline, CDR1 is MNHEY and CDR2 SMNVEV (reference sequence). The CDR3 has 14 amino acids. The junction had 2 bases not matched to a gene; V was cut back by 3 bases and J by 7 bases. As DNA, the CDR3 is TGTGCCAGCAGTTTTGACAGGGGCAATTCACCCCTCCACTTT. This sequence encodes CASSFDRGNSPLHF.

The chain has TRBV27 and TRBJ2-5, with D possibly TRBD2 on 5 matching bases. This CDR3 spans 13 amino acids. The germline V gene has CDR1 MNHEY and CDR2 SMNVEV (reference sequence). Trimming removed 0 bases at V and 6 bases at J, with 8 bases between. The CDR3 nucleotides read TGTGCCAGCAGTTTATCGGAGGTGAAGACCCAGTACTTC. This sequence encodes CASSLSEVKTQYF.

The sample holds a few counts of this clone. The rearrangement links TRBV5-1 to TRBJ2-1; TRBD2 matches 9 bases. V shed 0 bases, J shed 4 bases, and the junction held 5 bases outside the gene matches. CDR3 size: 16 residues. Germline V gene lookup returns CDR1 SGHRS and CDR2 YFSETQ. In DNA form, the CDR3 reads TGCGCCAGCAGCTTGGCACCAGCGGGGGGTTACAATGAGCAGTTCTTC. It encodes CASSLAPAGGYNEQFF.

This rearrangement joins TRBV9 to TRBJ1-6; TRBD1 matches 8 bases. Germline trimming cut 7 bases from V and 6 bases from J; bases unmatched to any gene: 12. Germline V gives CDR1 SGDLS, CDR2 YYNGEE. This CDR3 has 16 amino acids. CDR3 bases: TGTGCCAGCGCAGGGGGACAGGCTTTCGGTAATTCACCCCTCCACTTT. Translating gives CASAGGQAFGNSPLHF.

V usage is TRBV18 and J usage is TRBJ1-5, with D unresolved. The CDR3 has 14 amino acids. The V end was cut by 3 bases, the J end by 2 bases, with 8 bases between. CDR1 is KGHSH and CDR2 is LQKENI in the germline V gene. The CDR3 DNA follows: TGTGCCAGCTCACCCAAGGAGGGCAATCAGCCCCAGCATTTT. It encodes CASSPKEGNQPQHF.

The chain employs TRBV13 and TRBJ1-6, with TRBD1 matching 7 bases. CDR3 length: 15 amino acids. With V trimmed by 4 bases and J by 5 bases, 5 bases remained unmatched. The germline gives CDR1 PRHDT, CDR2 FYEKMQ (reference sequence). CDR3 loop: CASSWTGTDNSPLHF. DNA of the CDR3: TGTGCCAGCAGCTGGACCGGGACAGATAATTCACCCCTCCACTTT.